The 17 T cell receptor beta chains below were found in one sample sequenced in a study of response to subunit inactivated influenza vaccine. TCRdb reanalysed the RT-PCR reads using MiXCR and keeps one entry per CDR3 protein. The table includes 650,000 or so distinct CDR3 sequences, 12% to 15% detected once. The sequencing used PBMCs from blood, collected around 15 days before vaccination. Every receptor here comes from a man aged 50-59 years who received an inactivated influenza vaccine.

The rearrangement uses TRBV5-5 and TRBJ1-5, with a possible D match to TRBD1 (6 bases). V lost 2 bases to trimming and J lost 4 bases, with 13 bases between them. The CDR3 length is 15 residues. Germline-derived CDR1 and CDR2 are SGHKS and YYEKEE (reference sequence). As DNA, the CDR3 is TGTGCCAGCAGCTTCCGAACAGGGATGAATCAGCCCCAGCATTTT. Protein: CASSFRTGMNQPQHF.

The chain joins TRBV6-2 or TRBV6-3 to TRBJ2-2; a possible D gene is TRBD2 (6 bases). The CDR3 is 14 residues long. The germline V gene encodes CDR1 MNHEY and CDR2 SVGEGT. V was pared by 6 bases and J by 7 bases, with 15 bases between. CDR3 nucleotides: TGTGCCAGCAGGAGTCTGCGGGGTTTCGGGGAGCTGTTTTTT. Its protein is CASRSLRGFGELFF.

The V call is TRBV18, the J call TRBJ2-5; 8 bases align to TRBD2. The V segment lost 0 bases and the J segment 5 bases; nucleotides outside the gene matches: 8. The CDR3 length is 16 residues. The germline gives CDR1 KGHSH, CDR2 LQKENI. DNA for the CDR3: TGTGCCAGCTCACCACCGTTAAGCGGGAGATGGGAGACCCAGTACTTC. It codes for CASSPPLSGRWETQYF.

This clonotype was observed a handful of times. This chain connects TRBV5-1 to TRBJ2-4; 9 nucleotides match TRBD2. The CDR3 contains 19 residues. Trimming cost V 3 bases and J 0 bases; bases outside gene matches: 13. Germline CDR1 is SGHRS and CDR2 is YFSETQ. The CDR3 DNA sequence: TGCGCCAGCAGCTATTCAGCTAGCGGGGAAACGCTAGCCAAAAACATTCAGTACTTC. It is translated as CASSYSASGETLAKNIQYF. Based on the CDR3 plus reference TRBV5-1 and TRBJ2-4, the full variable domain is KAGVTQTPRYLIKTRGQQVTLSCSPISGHRSVSWYQQTPGQGLQFLFEYFSETQRNKGNFPGRFSGRQFSNSRSEMNVSTLELGDSALYLCASSYSASGETLAKNIQYFGAGTRLSVL.

The genes are TRBV12-3 or TRBV12-4 and TRBJ1-2, with D unclear. Trimming took 6 bases from V and 0 from J, leaving 8 bases between them. The CDR3 spans 13 residues. The CDR3 DNA sequence: TGTGCCAGCAGCCATACAGCTAACTATGGCTACACCTTC. It yields the protein CASSHTANYGYTF.

V and J are TRBV7-2 and TRBJ2-7; D unresolved. The V gene lost 1 base and the J gene lost 0 bases, with 10 bases spanning the gap. The CDR3 is 15 residues long. Germline-derived CDR1 and CDR2 are SGHTA and FQGNSA. The CDR3 DNA follows: TGTGCCAGCAGCTTAGGGGCAGGAAACTCCTACGAGCAGTACTTC. It is translated as CASSLGAGNSYEQYF.

This clonotype was seen more than once but under ten times. V and J are TRBV7-2 and TRBJ2-1; 7 positions match TRBD2. The germline CDR1 and CDR2 sequences are SGHTA and FQGNSA. The CDR3 spans 14 residues. With V trimmed by 8 bases and J by 1 base, 5 bases remained unmatched. CDR3 nucleotides: TGTGCCAGCCGCACTAGCGTATCCTACAATGAGCAGTTCTTC. Its translation: CASRTSVSYNEQFF.

The V gene is TRBV5-5, the J gene TRBJ2-2; D is uncertain. Germline CDR1 reads SGHKS; CDR2 reads YYEKEE (reference sequence). V gave up 5 bases and J gave up 0 bases, with 11 bases separating them. This CDR3 region has 15 residues. CDR3 loop: CASRLGYSNTGELFF. The DNA of the CDR3 is TGTGCCAGCAGGCTTGGGTATTCGAACACCGGGGAGCTGTTTTTT.

The V call is TRBV11-2, the J call TRBJ1-4, with a possible D match to TRBD1 (5 bases). V was trimmed by 2 bases and J by 2 bases, leaving 15 bases between them. The germline CDR1 and CDR2 sequences are SGHAT and FQNNGV. CDR3 length: 17 amino acids. The CDR3 protein is CASSLRRGEGTNEKLFF. CDR3 in DNA: TGTGCCAGCAGCTTAAGACGGGGCGAGGGTACTAATGAAAAACTGTTTTTT.

This clonotype was found many times. This chain uses TRBV5-1 with TRBJ2-7; no reliable D call. Trimming pared 7 bases from V and 0 bases from J, leaving 11 bases between. The germline V gene has CDR1 SGHRS and CDR2 YFSETQ. The CDR3 runs 13 residues. CDR3 in amino acids: CASSEAPSYEQYF. The CDR3 DNA follows: TGCGCCAGCTCCGAGGCGCCCTCCTACGAGCAGTACTTC.

This clonotype was seen a few times. The gene calls are TRBV4-1 and TRBJ2-1; tentatively, D is TRBD1 (6 bases). Germline V gives CDR1 MGHRA, CDR2 YSYEKL. The CDR3 loop spans 15 amino acids. Trimming cost V 2 bases and J 5 bases, with 13 bases left between them. The CDR3 sequence is CASSQPTGLNNEQFF. The CDR3 DNA follows: TGCGCCAGCAGCCAACCGACAGGCTTAAACAATGAGCAGTTCTTC.

This clonotype was seen only a few times. The CDR3 loop is CASSQDTYTDTQYF. For the CDR3, the DNA is TGCGCCAGCAGCCAAGACACCTACACAGATACGCAGTATTTT. V usage is TRBV4-3 and J usage is TRBJ2-3, with unresolved D. The CDR3 contains 14 residues. V lost 0 bases, J lost 2 bases, and 6 bases lay in between. The germline V gene has CDR1 LGHNA and CDR2 YSLEER.

The V gene is TRBV4-1, the J gene TRBJ2-7; D is perhaps TRBD1 (5 bases). CDR3 length: 17 amino acids. Germline V lookup: CDR1 MGHRA, CDR2 YSYEKL. V was shortened by 4 bases and J by 0 bases, with 19 bases between the two germline ends. CDR3: CASSPYPNQGTSYEQYF. The CDR3 DNA reads as TGCGCCAGCAGCCCCTACCCAAACCAGGGCACCTCCTACGAGCAGTACTTC.

This clonotype was seen many times. V and J are TRBV7-9 and TRBJ1-1; D is ambiguous. This CDR3 comprises 13 residues. Germline V CDR1 and CDR2: SEHNR, FQNEAQ (reference sequence). Trimming took 5 bases from V and 7 from J, leaving 14 bases between them. Written as DNA, the CDR3 is TGTGCCAGCAGCGAAGGAGGTTATAATGAAGCTTTCTTT. Residues: CASSEGGYNEAFF.

A note on this clonotype: Compared with germline, one end of the junction differs, possibly owing to a read error. The rearrangement uses TRBV3-1 and TRBJ2-1; D possibly corresponds to TRBD2 (7 bases). From germline, CDR1 is LGHDT and CDR2 YNNKEL (reference sequence). The CDR3 spans 15 residues. CDR3 in amino acids: CDSSRGAGAPNEQFF. DNA of the CDR3: TGTGACAGCAGCCGGGGGGCGGGGGCTCCCAATGAGCAGTTCTTC.

This clonotype has a handful of counts. The gene calls are TRBV7-2 and TRBJ1-4; 11 bases fit TRBD1. This CDR3 is 15 amino acids long. Germline CDR1 is SGHTA and CDR2 is FQGNSA. Trimming removed 5 bases from V and 8 bases from J; junction bases left unmatched: 7. This CDR3 reads CASSPGQGAREKLFF. The CDR3 coding sequence is TGTGCCAGCAGCCCCGGACAGGGGGCCCGGGAAAAACTGTTTTTT.

V gene TRBV5-1 combines with J gene TRBJ2-3; weak D call: TRBD1 (6 bases). V was trimmed by 6 bases and J by 1 base, leaving 18 bases between them. CDR3 length: 16 amino acids. Germline V gene sequence: CDR1 SGHRS, CDR2 YFSETQ. The CDR3, as DNA: TGCGCCAGCAATTGGCGATTGGGGGCCGGCACAGATACGCAGTATTTT. It specifies CASNWRLGAGTDTQYF. Drawing the rest from reference TRBV5-1 and TRBJ2-3, the complete variable domain is KAGVTQTPRYLIKTRGQQVTLSCSPISGHRSVSWYQQTPGQGLQFLFEYFSETQRNKGNFPGRFSGRQFSNSRSEMNVSTLELGDSALYLCASNWRLGAGTDTQYFGPGTRLTVL.